These 26 T cell receptor beta chains originate from one sample sequenced in a study of blood T cell repertoires in COVID-19. Assay: immunoSEQ multiplex PCR; the TCRdb copy retains only in-frame clones and omits some. Among around 100,000 clones listed, around 90% were seen once. Source material: peripheral blood. The receptors here all came from a man between 50 and 59 years old in a cohort sampled during active COVID-19.

V is TRBV2 and J is TRBJ1-5, with TRBD1 matching over 7 bases. CDR3 size: 14 residues. The germline V gene encodes CDR1 SNHLY and CDR2 FYNNEI. J gave up 3 bases and V 8 bases, and 7 bases lay outside the gene matches. The chain's CDR3 is CASHRQGLNQPQHF. CDR3 bases: TGTGCCAGCCACCGACAGGGACTCAATCAGCCCCAGCATTTT. Full variable domain (remainder filled in from reference TRBV2 and TRBJ1-5): EPEVTQTPSHQVTQMGQEVILRCVPISNHLYFYWYRQILGQKVEFLVSFYNNEISEKSEIFDDQFSVERPDGSNFTLKIRSTKLEDSAMYFCASHRQGLNQPQHFGDGTRLSIL.

This sequence joins TRBV19 and TRBJ2-5; 9 nucleotides align to TRBD1. Unmatched junction bases numbered 5, after V lost 5 bases and J lost 4 bases. This CDR3 spans 14 amino acids. The germline V gene encodes CDR1 LNHDA and CDR2 SQIVND (reference sequence). The chain's CDR3 is CASSSGTGSETQYF. The CDR3 nucleotides read TGTGCCAGTAGTTCTGGGACAGGGTCAGAGACCCAGTACTTC.

V usage is TRBV10-2 and J usage is TRBJ1-5; D gene uncertain. Per the germline V gene, CDR1 is WSHSY and CDR2 is SAAADI. V lost 7 bases to trimming and J lost 4 bases, with 8 bases between them. This CDR3 region has 12 residues. CDR3 amino acids: CASTSGNQPQHF. The CDR3 coding sequence is TGCGCCAGCACCTCGGGAAATCAGCCCCAGCATTTT.

This clone was counted a single time. The chain couples TRBV5-1 to TRBJ1-2, with D possibly being TRBD1 (5 bases). The ends were cut back, 0 bases at V and 7 bases at J, with 13 bases in the middle. The CDR3 is 14 amino acids. Germline V gene lookup returns CDR1 SGHRS and CDR2 YFSETQ. The CDR3 DNA follows: TGCGCCAGCAGCTTGGACAGGAGCCCGTCTGGCTACACCTTC. Its translation: CASSLDRSPSGYTF.

V gene TRBV6-5 combines with J gene TRBJ1-1; 8 nucleotides match TRBD1. The CDR3 is 14 residues long. Germline CDR1 reads MNHEY; CDR2 reads SVGAGI. J was trimmed by 3 bases and V by 8 bases; bases with no gene match: 8. In DNA form, the CDR3 reads TGTGCCAGCCAGGAACAGGGGGTGTACACTGAAGCTTTCTTT. Amino acid sequence: CASQEQGVYTEAFF.

V gene TRBV5-1 combines with J gene TRBJ2-3, with TRBD2 matching over 12 bases. Germline-derived CDR1 and CDR2 are SGHRS and YFSETQ. With 1 base clipped from V and 1 base from J, the junction kept 1 base outside the gene matches. The CDR3 is 16 residues long. The CDR3 loop is CASSLTSGGRTDTQYF. The CDR3 bases are TGCGCCAGCAGCTTGACTAGCGGGGGGCGCACAGATACGCAGTATTTT.

The chain carries TRBV5-4 and TRBJ1-1; TRBD1 might be the D (5 bases). This CDR3 contains 14 residues. With 3 bases removed from V and 8 bases from J, the gap between germline ends came to 17 bases. CDR1 and CDR2 (germline): SGHNT, YYREEE (reference sequence). For the CDR3, the DNA is TGTGCCAGCAGCTGGGAATGGGGCCGTACCGAAGCTTTCTTT. Protein product: CASSWEWGRTEAFF.

The chain couples TRBV5-1 to TRBJ2-5, with D maybe TRBD1 (6 bases). CDR1 is SGHRS and CDR2 is YFSETQ in the germline V gene. The CDR3 totals 16 residues. V was clipped by 3 bases and J by 3 bases, with 18 bases between them. CDR3 residues: CASSSIGGPGEETQYF. The CDR3 DNA sequence: TGCGCCAGCAGCTCGATAGGGGGTCCCGGGGAAGAGACCCAGTACTTC.

This rearrangement joins TRBV5-3 to TRBJ2-2; D remains unclear. TRBV5-3 is marked as an open reading frame, function uncertain. The CDR3 has 17 amino acids. Between the trimmed V and J ends, which lost 0 bases and 3 bases, there was a span of 15 bases. The CDR3 DNA reads as TGTGCCAGAAGCTTGGTATCGTGTTCCTTTCACACCGGGGAGCTGTTTTTT. It translates to CARSLVSCSFHTGELFF.

The chain has TRBV5-1 and TRBJ1-1; TRBD1 agrees at 7 bases. V trimming: 4 bases; J trimming: 5 bases; junction bases outside the gene matches: 17. The CDR3 covers 17 residues. Germline CDR1 SGHRS, CDR2 YFSETQ. The CDR3 is CASSPGRQGIVVTEAFF. The CDR3 DNA reads as TGCGCCAGCAGCCCCGGACGACAGGGAATTGTCGTTACTGAAGCTTTCTTT.

The chain links TRBV20-1 to TRBJ2-5, with D hard to call. Germline loops: CDR1 DFQATT, CDR2 SNEGSKA (reference sequence). The germline V and J ends were trimmed by 3 bases and 5 bases, with 4 bases remaining between them. The CDR3 is made up of 10 amino acids. Written as DNA, the CDR3 is TGCAGTGCTAGGCGGGAGACCCAGTACTTC. Amino acid sequence: CSARRETQYF.

J is TRBJ1-2 and V is TRBV4-1; 10 bases line up with TRBD1. Germline CDR1 MGHRA, CDR2 YSYEKL. The ends lost 1 base at V and 8 bases at J; junction bases unmatched: 4. The length of the CDR3 is 14 residues. The CDR3 DNA sequence: TGCGCCAGCAGCCAAGGGGGACAGGGGAGAGGCTACACCTTC. It yields the protein CASSQGGQGRGYTF.

The chain uses TRBV18 and TRBJ1-1; 7 bases align to TRBD1. The CDR3 covers 14 residues. CDR1 is KGHSH, CDR2 LQKENI, per germline. V was clipped by 3 bases and J by 0 bases; unmatched bases: 1. CDR3 nucleotide sequence: TGTGCCAGCTCACCTACAGGGGTGAACACTGAAGCTTTCTTT. Its translation: CASSPTGVNTEAFF.

CDR3 residues: CASSVGDRNYEQYF. CDR3 nucleotide sequence: TGTGCCAGCAGCGTAGGAGACAGAAACTACGAGCAGTACTTC. This chain joins TRBV9 and TRBJ2-7, with a weak D call TRBD1 (5 bases). The CDR3 covers 14 residues. Trimming cost V 0 bases and J 3 bases, with 10 bases left between them. Germline CDR1 SGDLS, CDR2 YYNGEE.

The V call is TRBV5-1, the J call TRBJ2-1, with 9 bases that match TRBD2. V gave up 2 bases and J gave up 0 bases; unmatched junction bases: 0. The length of the CDR3 is 15 residues. Germline V gene data show CDR1 as SGHRS and CDR2 as YFSETQ. The chain's CDR3 is CASSFSGSSYNEQFF. The CDR3 DNA reads as TGCGCCAGCAGCTTTAGCGGGAGCTCCTACAATGAGCAGTTCTTC.

This clone showed up just once. The gene calls are TRBV7-2 and TRBJ2-1; TRBD2 matches at 8 bases. V shed 7 bases and J 5 bases; nucleotides not matched to a gene: 10. The CDR3 sequence is 15 residues long. CDR1 SGHTA and CDR2 FQGNSA come from the germline V gene. DNA of the CDR3: TGTGCCAGCACCGCCGGGACTAGGCCCCACAATGAGCAGTTCTTC. As protein: CASTAGTRPHNEQFF.

This chain links TRBV10-1 with TRBJ2-7; 8 bases line up with TRBD2. This CDR3 is built from 16 residues. Germline V lookup: CDR1 WNHNN, CDR2 SYGVQD (reference sequence). V shed 0 bases and J 3 bases; nucleotides not matched to a gene: 7. CDR3 protein: CASSESKGRGVYEQYV. The CDR3 nucleotides are TGCGCCAGCAGTGAGTCGAAGGGGCGGGGGGTCTACGAGCAGTACGTC.

In DNA, the CDR3 is TGTGCCAGCAGCAGAGACAGGCAAGCTCAGCCCCAGCATTTT. Protein product: CASSRDRQAQPQHF. The genes are TRBV7-2 and TRBJ1-5; D may be TRBD1 (6 bases). Trimming left V 5 bases short and J 6 bases short, with 14 bases between. Germline-derived CDR1 and CDR2 are SGHTA and FQGNSA. This CDR3 has 14 amino acids.

This chain connects TRBV15 to TRBJ2-1; TRBD2 agrees at 7 bases. With V trimmed by 5 bases and J by 5 bases, 12 bases remained unmatched. The CDR3 contains 16 residues. Germline V gene data show CDR1 as LNHNV and CDR2 as YYDKDF (reference sequence). The CDR3 sequence is CATSRGVMAGDNEQFF. CDR3 nucleotide sequence: TGTGCCACCAGCCGAGGGGTCATGGCGGGAGACAATGAGCAGTTCTTC.

The CDR3 DNA sequence: TGTGCCAGCAGGGGGACAGGGGCCAACTATGGCTACACCTTC. Protein sequence: CASRGTGANYGYTF. The genes are TRBV6-5 and TRBJ1-2; TRBD1 matches 10 bases. The CDR3 is made up of 14 amino acids. V was pared by 6 bases and J by 2 bases, with 3 bases of the junction left unmatched. Per the germline V gene, CDR1 is MNHEY and CDR2 is SVGAGI.

J is TRBJ2-1 and V is TRBV12-5; 8 positions match TRBD1. Per the germline V gene, CDR1 is LGHNT and CDR2 is FRNRAP. V trimming: 1 base; J trimming: 6 bases; junction bases outside the gene matches: 5. This CDR3 has 15 residues. The CDR3 DNA sequence: TGTGCTAGTGGTTTGGGACAGGGGACGACCAATGAGCAGTTCTTC. Amino acids: CASGLGQGTTNEQFF.

The chain uses TRBV6-2 or TRBV6-3 and TRBJ2-6; TRBD1 might be the D (5 bases). The length of the CDR3 is 15 residues. CDR1 MNHEY and CDR2 SVGEGT come from the germline V gene. V was cut by 4 bases and J by 0 bases, with 7 bases left in between. CDR3 sequence: CASSWGGSGANVLTF. Written as DNA, the CDR3 is TGTGCCAGCAGTTGGGGCGGCTCTGGGGCCAACGTCCTGACTTTC.

The count of this clone is one. V is TRBV19 and J is TRBJ2-1; 9 bases line up with TRBD1. CDR3 size: 17 residues. Germline V gene data show CDR1 as LNHDA and CDR2 as SQIVND (reference sequence). The junction had 16 bases not matched to a gene; V was cut back by 7 bases and J by 6 bases. This CDR3 reads CASIGGQGTTVGNEQFF. The DNA for the CDR3 is TGTGCCAGTATCGGGGGACAGGGCACTACGGTAGGCAATGAGCAGTTCTTC. Full variable domain (rest looked up from reference TRBV19 and TRBJ2-1): DGGITQSPKYLFRKEGQNVTLSCEQNLNHDAMYWYRQDPGQGLRLIYYSQIVNDFQKGDIAEGYSVSREKKESFPLTVTSAQKNPTAFYLCASIGGQGTTVGNEQFFGPGTRLTVL.

V and J are TRBV4-2 and TRBJ1-1, with D maybe TRBD1 (6 bases). Germline lookup yields CDR1 LGHNA and CDR2 YNFKEQ. The CDR3 runs 14 residues. V lost 4 bases to trimming and J lost 0 bases, with 9 bases between them. CDR3 DNA sequence: TGTGCCAGCAGCCCGGACAGACTGAACACTGAAGCTTTCTTT. Translated, it gives CASSPDRLNTEAFF.

This clone occurred once. This sequence joins TRBV6-5 and TRBJ2-5; TRBD1 is a possible D gene (6 bases). Germline CDR1 MNHEY, CDR2 SVGAGI. V lost 5 bases, J lost 2 bases, and 9 bases lay in between. The CDR3 spans 13 residues. The CDR3 DNA follows: TGTGCCAGCAGTCAGGGGTCACAAGAGACCCAGTACTTC. It specifies CASSQGSQETQYF.

This chain uses TRBV2 with TRBJ2-7; no clear D gene. CDR1 SNHLY and CDR2 FYNNEI come from the germline V gene. This CDR3 is 12 amino acids long. Trimming stripped 6 bases from V and 4 bases from J, with 10 bases between. This CDR3 reads CASSPIAYEQYF. Here the CDR3 DNA reads TGTGCCAGCAGCCCTATCGCGTACGAGCAGTACTTC.